This TCR beta chain originates from a study of CD8+CD57+ T cells in acquired aplastic anemia. Points from the study as a whole: In common between the patients and the controls were around 29 CD8+ CDR3 sequences.

The CDR3 has 12 amino acids. Germline-derived CDR1 and CDR2 are SEHNR and FQNEAQ (reference sequence). Trimming stripped 5 bases from V and 5 bases from J, with 7 bases between. As for this clonotype: Its target is unknown.

Profiling that covered TCR beta VDJ and CDR3 relied on genomic DNA as its template. TCRdb recomputed calls from the reads with MiXCR, one row per CDR3 protein. The table has tens of thousands of distinct CDR3 sequences, around half seen once; the top ten hold roughly 8.7%. Sample: sorted CD4+, CD8+, or CD8+CD57+ T cells (not recorded which) from PBMCs. The receptor's source is a human donor in good health, serving as a control. The J gene is TRBJ1-3, the V gene TRBV7-9, with a possible D match to TRBD1 (6 bases). The CDR3 sequence: CASSRDRNTIYF. The DNA for the CDR3 is TGTGCCAGCAGCCGGGACAGAAACACCATATATTTT. Based on the CDR3 plus reference TRBV7-9 and TRBJ1-3, the full variable domain is DTGVSQNPRHKITKRGQNVTFRCDPISEHNRLYWYRQTLGQGPEFLTYFQNEAQLEKSRLLSDRFSAERPKGSFSTLEIQRTEQGDSAMYLCASSRDRNTIYFGEGSWLTVV.